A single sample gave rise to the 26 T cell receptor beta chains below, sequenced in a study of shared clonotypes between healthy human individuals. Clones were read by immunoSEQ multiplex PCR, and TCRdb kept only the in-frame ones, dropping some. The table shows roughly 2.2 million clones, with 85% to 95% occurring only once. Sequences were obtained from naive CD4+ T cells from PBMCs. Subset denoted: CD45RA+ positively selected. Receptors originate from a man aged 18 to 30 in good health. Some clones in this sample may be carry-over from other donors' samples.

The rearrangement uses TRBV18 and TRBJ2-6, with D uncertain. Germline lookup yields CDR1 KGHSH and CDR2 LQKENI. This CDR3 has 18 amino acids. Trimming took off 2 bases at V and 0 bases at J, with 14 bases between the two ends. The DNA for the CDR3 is TGTGCCAGCTCACCAGGCCAAGGGTGGGCCTCTGGGGCCAACGTCCTGACTTTC. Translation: CASSPGQGWASGANVLTF.

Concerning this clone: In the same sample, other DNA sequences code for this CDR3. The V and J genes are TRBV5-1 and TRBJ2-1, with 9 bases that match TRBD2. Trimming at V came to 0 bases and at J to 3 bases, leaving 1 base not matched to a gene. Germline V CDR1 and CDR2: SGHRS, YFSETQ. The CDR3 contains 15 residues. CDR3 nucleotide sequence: TGCGCCAGCAGCTTGGAACTAGCGGGCTACAATGAGCAGTTCTTC. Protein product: CASSLELAGYNEQFF.

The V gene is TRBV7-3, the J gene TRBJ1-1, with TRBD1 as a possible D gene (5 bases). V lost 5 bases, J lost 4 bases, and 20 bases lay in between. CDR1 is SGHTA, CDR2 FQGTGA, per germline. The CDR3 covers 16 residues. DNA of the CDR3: TGTGCCAGCAGCCGCAATCGGGGGGAAGTTGGCACTGAAGCTTTCTTT. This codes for CASSRNRGEVGTEAFF.

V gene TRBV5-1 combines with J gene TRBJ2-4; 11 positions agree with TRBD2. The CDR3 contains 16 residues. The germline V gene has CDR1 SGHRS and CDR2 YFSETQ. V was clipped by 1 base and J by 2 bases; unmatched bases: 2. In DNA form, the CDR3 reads TGCGCCAGCAGCTTGTTAGCGGGAGGGCCCAAAAACATTCAGTACTTC. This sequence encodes CASSLLAGGPKNIQYF. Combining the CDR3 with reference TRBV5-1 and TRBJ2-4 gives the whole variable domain KAGVTQTPRYLIKTRGQQVTLSCSPISGHRSVSWYQQTPGQGLQFLFEYFSETQRNKGNFPGRFSGRQFSNSRSEMNVSTLELGDSALYLCASSLLAGGPKNIQYFGAGTRLSVL.

CDR3: CAWSATEGQYF. For the CDR3, the DNA is TGTGCCTGGAGTGCGACAGAGGGTCAGTACTTC. This chain uses TRBV30 with TRBJ2-7; either TRBD1 or TRBD2 may fit D (5 bases each). Germline V CDR1 and CDR2: GTSNPN, SVGIG (reference sequence). This CDR3 spans 11 amino acids. Trimming removed 1 base at V and 10 bases at J, with 11 bases between.

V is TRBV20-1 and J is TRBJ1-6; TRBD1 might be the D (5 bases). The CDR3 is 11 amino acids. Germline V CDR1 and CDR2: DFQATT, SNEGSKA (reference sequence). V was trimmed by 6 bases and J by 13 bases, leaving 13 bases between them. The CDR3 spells CSAIRGGPLHF. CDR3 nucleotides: TGCAGTGCGATAAGGGGTGGTCCCCTCCACTTT.

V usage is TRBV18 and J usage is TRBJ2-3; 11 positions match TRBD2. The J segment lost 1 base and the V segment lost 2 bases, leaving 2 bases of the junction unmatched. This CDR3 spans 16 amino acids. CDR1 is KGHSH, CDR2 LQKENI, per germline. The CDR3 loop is CASSPAGLAGTDTQYF. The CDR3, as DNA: TGTGCCAGCTCACCAGCGGGACTAGCGGGCACAGATACGCAGTATTTT.

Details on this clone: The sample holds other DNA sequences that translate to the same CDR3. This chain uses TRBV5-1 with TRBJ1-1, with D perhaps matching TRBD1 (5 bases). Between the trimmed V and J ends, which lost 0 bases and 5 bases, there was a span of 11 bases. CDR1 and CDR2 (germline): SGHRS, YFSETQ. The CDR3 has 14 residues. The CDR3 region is CASSLDGGGTEAFF. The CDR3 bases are TGCGCCAGCAGCTTGGACGGGGGTGGAACTGAAGCTTTCTTT. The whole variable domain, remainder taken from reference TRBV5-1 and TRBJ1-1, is KAGVTQTPRYLIKTRGQQVTLSCSPISGHRSVSWYQQTPGQGLQFLFEYFSETQRNKGNFPGRFSGRQFSNSRSEMNVSTLELGDSALYLCASSLDGGGTEAFFGQGTRLTVV.

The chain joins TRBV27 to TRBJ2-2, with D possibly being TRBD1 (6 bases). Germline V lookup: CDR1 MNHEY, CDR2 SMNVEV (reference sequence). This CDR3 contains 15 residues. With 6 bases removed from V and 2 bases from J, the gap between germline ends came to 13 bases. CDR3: CASSPGRGNTGELFF. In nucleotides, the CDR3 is TGTGCCAGCAGCCCAGGCAGGGGTAACACCGGGGAGCTGTTTTTT.

In nucleotides, the CDR3 is TGCGCCAGCAGCCAAGATATAACCGCAGGGCGGAATTCACCCCTCCACTTT. Translating gives CASSQDITAGRNSPLHF. The rearrangement joins TRBV4-3 to TRBJ1-6; TRBD1 might be the D (5 bases). Germline V gives CDR1 LGHNA, CDR2 YSLEER. The CDR3 length is 17 residues. V shed 0 bases and J shed 7 bases, with 16 bases lying between them.

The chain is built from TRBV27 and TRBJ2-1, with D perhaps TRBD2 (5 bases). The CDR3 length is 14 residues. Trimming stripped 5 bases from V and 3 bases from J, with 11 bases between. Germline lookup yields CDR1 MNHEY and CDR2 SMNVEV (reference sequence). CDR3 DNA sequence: TGTGCCAGCAGTGCCCTTAGCGACTACAATGAGCAGTTCTTC. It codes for CASSALSDYNEQFF.

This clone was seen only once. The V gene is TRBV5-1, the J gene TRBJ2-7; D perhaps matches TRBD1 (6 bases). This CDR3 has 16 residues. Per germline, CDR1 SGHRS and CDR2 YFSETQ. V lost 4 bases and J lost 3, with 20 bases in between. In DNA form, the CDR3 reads TGCGCCAGCAGCCCTACTTACAGGGCAAATTTCTACGAGCAGTACTTC. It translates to CASSPTYRANFYEQYF. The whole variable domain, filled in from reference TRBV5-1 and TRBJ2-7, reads KAGVTQTPRYLIKTRGQQVTLSCSPISGHRSVSWYQQTPGQGLQFLFEYFSETQRNKGNFPGRFSGRQFSNSRSEMNVSTLELGDSALYLCASSPTYRANFYEQYFGPGTRLTVT.

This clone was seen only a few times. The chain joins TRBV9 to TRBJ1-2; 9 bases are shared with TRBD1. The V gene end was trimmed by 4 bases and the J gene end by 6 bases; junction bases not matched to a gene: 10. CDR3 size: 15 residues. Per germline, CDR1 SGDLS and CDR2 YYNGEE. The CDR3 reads CASSSRQGDGDGYTF. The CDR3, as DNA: TGTGCCAGCAGCTCGAGACAGGGGGACGGGGATGGCTACACCTTC.

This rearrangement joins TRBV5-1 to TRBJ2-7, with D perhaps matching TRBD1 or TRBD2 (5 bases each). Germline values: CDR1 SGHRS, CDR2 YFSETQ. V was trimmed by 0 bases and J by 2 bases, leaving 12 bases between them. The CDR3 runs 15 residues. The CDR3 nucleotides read TGCGCCAGCAGCTTGGGAGGGGCCAAGACCTACGAGCAGTACTTC. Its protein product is CASSLGGAKTYEQYF. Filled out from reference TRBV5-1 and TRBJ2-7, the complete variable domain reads KAGVTQTPRYLIKTRGQQVTLSCSPISGHRSVSWYQQTPGQGLQFLFEYFSETQRNKGNFPGRFSGRQFSNSRSEMNVSTLELGDSALYLCASSLGGAKTYEQYFGPGTRLTVT.

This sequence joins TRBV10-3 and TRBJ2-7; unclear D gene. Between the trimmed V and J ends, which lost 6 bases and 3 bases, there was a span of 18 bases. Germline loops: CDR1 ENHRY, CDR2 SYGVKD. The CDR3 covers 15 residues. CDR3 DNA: TGTGCCATCAGCCCCGGCCCTGTCAAGGACTACGAGCAGTACTTC. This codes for CAISPGPVKDYEQYF.

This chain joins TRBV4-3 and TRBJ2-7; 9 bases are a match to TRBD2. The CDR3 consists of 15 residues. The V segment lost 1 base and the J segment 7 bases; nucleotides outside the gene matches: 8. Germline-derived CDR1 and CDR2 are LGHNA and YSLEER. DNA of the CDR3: TGCGCCAGCAGCCAAGTTCCCCTAGCGGGAAATGAGCAGTACTTC. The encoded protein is CASSQVPLAGNEQYF.

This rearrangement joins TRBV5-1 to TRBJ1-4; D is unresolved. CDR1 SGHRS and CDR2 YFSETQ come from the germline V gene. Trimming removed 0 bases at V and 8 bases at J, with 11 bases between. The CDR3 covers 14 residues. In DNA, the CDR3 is TGCGCCAGCAGCTTGGAGGACGGCGAAGAAAAACTGTTTTTT. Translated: CASSLEDGEEKLFF.

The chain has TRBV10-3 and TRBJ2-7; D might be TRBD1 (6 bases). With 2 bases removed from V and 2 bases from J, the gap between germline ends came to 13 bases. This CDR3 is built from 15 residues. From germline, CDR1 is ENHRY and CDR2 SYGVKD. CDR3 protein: CAISEVTGNPYEQYF. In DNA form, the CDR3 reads TGTGCCATCAGTGAGGTAACAGGGAATCCCTACGAGCAGTACTTC.

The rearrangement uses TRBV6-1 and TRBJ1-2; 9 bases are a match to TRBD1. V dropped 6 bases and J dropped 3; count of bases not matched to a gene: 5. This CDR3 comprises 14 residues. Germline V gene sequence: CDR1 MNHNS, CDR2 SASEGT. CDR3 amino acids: CASRRTGADYGYTF. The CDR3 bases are TGTGCCAGCAGGAGGACAGGGGCGGACTATGGCTACACCTTC.

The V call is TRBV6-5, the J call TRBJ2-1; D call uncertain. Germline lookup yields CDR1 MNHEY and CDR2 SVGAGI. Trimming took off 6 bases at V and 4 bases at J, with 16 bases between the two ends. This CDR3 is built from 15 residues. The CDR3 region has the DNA TGTGCCAGCAGCAGATCCGAGACCCGGTACAATGAGCAGTTCTTC. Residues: CASSRSETRYNEQFF.

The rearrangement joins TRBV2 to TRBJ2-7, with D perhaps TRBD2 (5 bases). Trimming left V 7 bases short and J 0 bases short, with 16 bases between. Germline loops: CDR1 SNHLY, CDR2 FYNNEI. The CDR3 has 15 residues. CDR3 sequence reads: CASIEAAQSSYEQYF. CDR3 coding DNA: TGTGCCAGCATCGAAGCGGCCCAGAGCTCCTACGAGCAGTACTTC. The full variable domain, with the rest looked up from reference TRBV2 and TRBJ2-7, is EPEVTQTPSHQVTQMGQEVILRCVPISNHLYFYWYRQILGQKVEFLVSFYNNEISEKSEIFDDQFSVERPDGSNFTLKIRSTKLEDSAMYFCASIEAAQSSYEQYFGPGTRLTVT.

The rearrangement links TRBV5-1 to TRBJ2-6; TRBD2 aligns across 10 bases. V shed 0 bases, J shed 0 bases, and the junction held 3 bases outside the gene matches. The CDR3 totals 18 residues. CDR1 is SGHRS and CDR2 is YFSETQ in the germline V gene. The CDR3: CASSLVSSGGSGANVLTF. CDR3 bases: TGCGCCAGCAGCTTGGTGTCTAGCGGGGGCTCTGGGGCCAACGTCCTGACTTTC.

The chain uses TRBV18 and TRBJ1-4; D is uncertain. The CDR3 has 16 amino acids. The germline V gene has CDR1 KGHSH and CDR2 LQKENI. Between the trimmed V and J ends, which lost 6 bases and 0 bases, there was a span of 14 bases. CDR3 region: CASSQRLITTNEKLFF. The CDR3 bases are TGTGCCAGCTCCCAGAGGTTAATAACAACTAATGAAAAACTGTTTTTT. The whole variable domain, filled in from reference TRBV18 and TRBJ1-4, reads NAGVMQNPRHLVRRRGQEARLRCSPMKGHSHVYWYRQLPEEGLKFMVYLQKENIIDESGMPKERFSAEFPKEGPSILRIQQVVRGDSAAYFCASSQRLITTNEKLFFGSGTQLSVL.

CDR3 residues: CASSWTGTSGRLTYEQYF. The CDR3, as DNA: TGTGCCAGCAGCTGGACCGGGACTAGCGGGAGATTGACCTACGAGCAGTACTTC. This chain joins TRBV5-5 and TRBJ2-7; 14 bases are shared with TRBD2. From germline, CDR1 is SGHKS and CDR2 YYEKEE (reference sequence). The CDR3 runs to 18 residues. V trimming: 3 bases; J trimming: 2 bases; junction bases outside the gene matches: 10.

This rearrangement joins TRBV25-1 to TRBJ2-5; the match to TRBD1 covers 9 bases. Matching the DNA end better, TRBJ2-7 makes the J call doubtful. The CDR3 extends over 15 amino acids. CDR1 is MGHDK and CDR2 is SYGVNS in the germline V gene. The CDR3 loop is CASRGQGTFSYEQYF. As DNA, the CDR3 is TGTGCCAGCAGGGGACAGGGAACCTTCTCCTACGAGCAGTACTTC.

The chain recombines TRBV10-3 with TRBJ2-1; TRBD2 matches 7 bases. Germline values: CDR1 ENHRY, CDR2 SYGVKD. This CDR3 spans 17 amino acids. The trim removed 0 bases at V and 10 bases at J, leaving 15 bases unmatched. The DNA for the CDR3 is TGTGCCATCAGTGAGTCTAGTCGGGCTAGCGGAGCTCGGGAGCAGTTCTTC. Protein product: CAISESSRASGAREQFF.